This T cell receptor beta chain was profiled in a study of CD8 T cells in ankylosing spondylitis. Broader study findings: Disease-associated clones were CD8+ and fairly uncommon in peripheral blood. Characteristic of ankylosing spondylitis blood, it appeared, was a TCR beta motif comprising roughly 8 highly homologous variants.

The CDR3 loop spans 14 amino acids. V was shortened by 3 bases and J by 4 bases, with 10 bases between the two germline ends. The V gene's germline CDR1 is SGDLS and CDR2 YYNGEE. A quantitative 5'-RACE method, one with molecular barcodes, was used to make TCR beta libraries. TCRdb analysed the 5' RACE reads with MiXCR anew, one entry per CDR3 protein. Of about 5,700 distinct CDR3 sequences listed, 2.1% are singletons. This clonotype was counted many times. Antigen specificity is unknown. The genes are TRBV9 and TRBJ1-4, with D hard to call. The sample consisted of blood, either unsorted or a sorted T cell fraction (not recorded which). This TCR derives from a male donor with ankylosing spondylitis or in good health (not recorded which). CDR3 bases: TGTGCCAGCAGCGGGGGAAAGGGTAATGAAAAACTGTTTTTT. Its translation: CASSGGKGNEKLFF.